This T cell receptor (beta chain) was sequenced during a study of CD4+ T cells in melanoma. Notes on the study in general: CD8+ T cell, macrophage and B cell function reportedly correlated with neoantigen-specific CD4+ T cells.

CDR1 is SGHTS, CDR2 YDEGEE, per germline. The CDR3 is made up of 16 amino acids. J lost 2 bases, V lost 3 bases, and 11 bases had no gene match. TCRdb's table, derived via immunoSEQ multiplex PCR, lists solely in-frame clones and lacks some. The data contain tens of thousands of clones, almost 70% of them seen just once; the ten biggest clones take up 4.5% to 6%. This clone was picked up many times. What it binds is unknown. Sequenced input: tumor tissue. The chain carries TRBV5-8 and TRBJ2-7, with 7 positions matching TRBD1. This clonotype originated in a human donor with melanoma. The CDR3 DNA is TGTGCCAGCAGCTCGGTAATACAGGGGAACCCCTACGAGCAGTACTTC. Translated: CASSSVIQGNPYEQYF.